This record covers a single T cell receptor beta chain. Its antigen remains unidentified. The CDR3 runs 15 residues. The J segment lost 9 bases and the V segment lost 5 bases, leaving 11 bases of the junction unmatched. The V gene's germline CDR1 is SGHTA and CDR2 FQGTGA. PCR was performed using 60 Vbeta and 13 Jbeta primers. Only in-frame clones appear in the TCRdb table, and some are missing; sequencing was by immunoSEQ multiplex PCR. The profile shows approximately 220,000 clones, 60% to 85% of them singletons. The record originates from a study of cytomegalovirus exposure and HLA in healthy donors. Study as a whole: Prior work identified roughly 120 million unique TCR beta sequences in approximately 180 million T cells. Study-level results: In a later analysis, several top co-occurrence clusters appeared linked to parvovirus B19, influenza, CMV and Epstein-Barr virus.

This receptor was obtained from a man aged 40-49 years in good health and CMV-seronegative. The chain carries TRBV7-3 and TRBJ2-1; 9 bases agree with TRBD1. The sequenced sample was PBMCs. CDR3 protein: CASSKGGTGFTEQFF. CDR3 DNA sequence: TGTGCCAGCAGCAAAGGCGGGACAGGGTTTACTGAGCAGTTCTTC. The entire variable domain, with the rest obtained from reference TRBV7-3 and TRBJ2-1, is as follows: GAGVSQTPSNKVTEKGKYVELRCDPISGHTALYWYRQSLGQGPEFLIYFQGTGAADDSGLPNDRFFAVRPEGSVSTLKIQRTERGDSAVYLCASSKGGTGFTEQFFGPGTRLTVL.